This T cell receptor beta chain was sequenced during a study of cytomegalovirus exposure and HLA in healthy donors. A word on this clone: Its antigen remains unknown.

Study-level results: CMV serostatus stood as the only immune exposure information on hand. Follow-up analysis later connected one missense variant in DCLRE1C with trimming of TCR beta V- and J-genes.

The primer mix had 60 Vbeta and 13 Jbeta primers. Sequencing used immunoSEQ multiplex PCR; TCRdb keeps in-frame clones, though not all of them. The table includes roughly 180,000 clones, around 72% detected once. This CDR3 has 12 residues. Deletions cut 11 bases from V and 3 bases from J, with 10 bases between. CDR1 MNHNY and CDR2 SVGAGI come from the germline V gene (reference sequence). This clonotype originated in a female donor in good health and CMV-seronegative. Sequenced: PBMCs. The rearrangement uses TRBV6-6 and TRBJ2-2; unclear D gene. The CDR3 spells CAGTSHTGELFF. The CDR3 DNA sequence: TGTGCCGGCACCTCCCACACCGGGGAGCTGTTTTTT.